This T cell receptor beta chain was sequenced in a study of T-cell memory formation after mild COVID-19. MiXCR was run by TCRdb on the 5' RACE reads, yielding one entry per CDR3 protein. Of about 140,000 distinct CDR3 sequences listed, 14% to 15% were seen once; the top ten hold around 27%. This CDR3 is built from 15 residues. V gave up 0 bases and J gave up 4 bases, with 13 bases separating them. From germline, CDR1 is LNHDA and CDR2 SQIVND (reference sequence). This TCR was sampled from an adult woman who had mild COVID-19 (a few samples of this study predate the infection). Cell type and time point are not known. The V and J genes are TRBV19 and TRBJ2-7, with D perhaps matching TRBD1 (5 bases). Material for sequencing was PBMCs or a T cell subset sorted from them (not recorded which). In nucleotides, the CDR3 is TGTGCCAGTAGTATAGATCCCACAGGTTTTTACGAGCAGTACTTC. This codes for CASSIDPTGFYEQYF.